The 12 T cell receptor beta chains presented below share a single source sample, sequenced in a study of T cells in Graves' hyperthyroidism and ophthalmopathy. Amplification targeted TCR beta CDR3 regions from RNA transcripts. RT-PCR in the first round (using the HTBI primer set) targeted the TCR CDR3. MiXCR was run by TCRdb on the multiplex PCR reads, yielding one entry per CDR3 protein. The top ten clones hold 50% to 75% of a sample with roughly 250,000 distinct CDR3 sequences, roughly 22% of them seen once. Input material: blood. These receptors were obtained from a man younger than 45 with Graves' ophthalmopathy.

This chain connects TRBV30 to TRBJ1-6; 8 positions match TRBD1. Germline values: CDR1 GTSNPN, CDR2 SVGIG (reference sequence). V dropped 4 bases and J dropped 7; count of bases not matched to a gene: 9. The CDR3 is made up of 15 amino acids. The CDR3 spells CAWIRQGSMNSPLHF. The CDR3 DNA is TGTGCCTGGATACGACAGGGGTCGATGAATTCACCCCTCCACTTT.

The chain employs TRBV7-8 and TRBJ1-4; D is ambiguous. The germline CDR1 and CDR2 sequences are SGHVS and FQNEAQ. V was cut by 3 bases and J by 8 bases, with 25 bases left in between. The CDR3 loop spans 18 amino acids. For the CDR3, the DNA is TGTGCCAGCAGCTTGCTGGCAGGATCCCGCGGGGATAAGGAAAAACTGTTTTTT. It specifies CASSLLAGSRGDKEKLFF.

V usage is TRBV6-1 and J usage is TRBJ1-6; a possible D gene is TRBD1 (6 bases). V was pared by 3 bases and J by 3 bases, with 9 bases between. The V gene's germline CDR1 is MNHNS and CDR2 SASEGT. The CDR3 loop spans 15 amino acids. As DNA, the CDR3 is TGTGCCAGCAGTGAGGGGGGCTTCTATAATTCACCCCTCCACTTT. Amino acids: CASSEGGFYNSPLHF.

V gene TRBV20-1 combines with J gene TRBJ1-2; D gene uncertain. The V gene lost 1 base and the J gene lost 4 bases, with 10 bases spanning the gap. This CDR3 has 13 residues. Germline CDR1 is DFQATT and CDR2 is SNEGSKA (reference sequence). CDR3: CSARVRGSYGYTF. The CDR3 nucleotides read TGCAGTGCTAGAGTCCGAGGTAGCTATGGCTACACCTTC.

This clonotype was seen only a few times. Germline and junction disagree at one end, which may indicate a read error. The V and J genes are TRBV29-1 and TRBJ1-2; D uncertain. The CDR3 is 13 amino acids. The germline V gene encodes CDR1 SQVTM and CDR2 ANQGSEA. This chain's CDR3 is CGVVKAAAYGYTF. CDR3 bases: TGCGGCGTTGTGAAGGCAGCAGCCTATGGCTACACCTTC.

This clonotype was counted at least ten times. CDR3 sequence (DNA): TGCAGTGCTAGACCCCTGTTACTAGCGGGATGGAACAATGAGCAGTTCTTC. This encodes CSARPLLLAGWNNEQFF. This rearrangement joins TRBV20-1 to TRBJ2-1; 10 bases are a match to TRBD2. The germline V gene has CDR1 DFQATT and CDR2 SNEGSKA (reference sequence). The trim removed 2 bases at V and 5 bases at J, leaving 12 bases unmatched. The CDR3 is 17 residues long.

This clonotype was found once. The V call is TRBV29-1, the J call TRBJ1-2, with 7 bases aligning to TRBD1. Germline V lookup: CDR1 SQVTM, CDR2 ANQGSEA. The CDR3 contains 13 residues. V dropped 4 bases and J dropped 8; count of bases not matched to a gene: 10. Written as DNA, the CDR3 is TGCAGCGTTGCTCCCCCGACAGGGAACGGCTACACCTTC. It encodes CSVAPPTGNGYTF.

This clonotype was detected ten times or more. V and J are TRBV5-1 and TRBJ1-1, with 7 bases matching TRBD1. This CDR3 is built from 15 residues. CDR1 SGHRS and CDR2 YFSETQ come from the germline V gene. V dropped 1 base and J dropped 5; count of bases not matched to a gene: 8. This chain's CDR3 is CASSLSAGGDTEAFF. DNA for the CDR3: TGCGCCAGCAGCTTGTCAGCAGGGGGGGATACTGAAGCTTTCTTT.

At least ten counts were recorded for this clonotype. The J gene is TRBJ2-7, the V gene TRBV30; a weak D match, TRBD1 (6 bases). Deletions cut 4 bases from V and 1 base from J, with 11 bases between. Germline values: CDR1 GTSNPN, CDR2 SVGIG (reference sequence). This CDR3 has 13 residues. The CDR3 coding sequence is TGTGCCTGGACGGGACACCAGTCCTACGAGCAGTACTTC. Its translation: CAWTGHQSYEQYF.

This clonotype was detected many times. The chain joins TRBV13 to TRBJ1-1; a possible D gene is TRBD1 (6 bases). The CDR3 runs to 11 residues. V was trimmed by 1 base and J by 10 bases, leaving 7 bases between them. Per the germline V gene, CDR1 is PRHDT and CDR2 is FYEKMQ (reference sequence). The CDR3: CASSLEGGAFF. The CDR3, as DNA: TGTGCCAGCAGCTTAGAGGGGGGAGCTTTCTTT.

The chain has TRBV6-5 and TRBJ2-7, with 8 positions matching TRBD2. The CDR3 loop spans 12 amino acids. With V trimmed by 4 bases and J by 8 bases, 4 bases remained unmatched. Germline CDR1 reads MNHEY; CDR2 reads SVGAGI. The CDR3 nucleotides read TGTGCCAGCAGTTCTGGCGGGGGGAAGCAGTACTTC. Residues: CASSSGGGKQYF.

This clonotype showed up many times. The chain joins TRBV29-1 to TRBJ2-7, with 12 bases matching TRBD2. The CDR3 has 16 residues. CDR1 SQVTM and CDR2 ANQGSEA come from the germline V gene. The trim removed 0 bases at V and 4 bases at J, leaving 7 bases unmatched. The CDR3, as DNA: TGCAGCGTTGAAGAGCCTAGCGGGAGGGCCGGGTACGAGCAGTACTTC. This sequence encodes CSVEEPSGRAGYEQYF.